A selection of T cell receptor beta chains follows, all from one sample in a study of blood T cell repertoires in COVID-19. The data were produced by immunoSEQ multiplex PCR, yet TCRdb's version contains in-frame clones alone and is incomplete. This table has over 200,000 clones, roughly 87% appearing once. The sample taken for sequencing was peripheral blood. These receptors were collected from a man aged 35-49 years with active or convalescent COVID-19. Both conserved end residues are part of each CDR3. The D gene is left open where the match is weak. Size tells how often a clone was seen (once, few, many) or the class of an expanded clone, and some rows leave it out.

D gene: TRBD1; clone size: .; V gene: TRBV7-3; J gene: TRBJ1-1; CDR3 DNA: TGTGCCAGCAGCTTATCCAGGACAGGGACGAACACTGAAGCTTTCTTT; CDR3 protein: CASSLSRTGTNTEAFF
D gene: .; clone size: .; V gene: TRBV7-9; J gene: TRBJ1-1; CDR3 DNA: TGTGCCAGCAGACCCGGAGGACCGAACACTGAAGCTTTCTTT; CDR3 protein: CASRPGGPNTEAFF
D gene: .; clone size: .; V gene: TRBV28; J gene: TRBJ1-4; CDR3 DNA: TGTGCCAGCAGTTTGTTGATTCGAGGTTCCGGCGAAAAACTGTTTTTT; CDR3 protein: CASSLLIRGSGEKLFF
D gene: .; clone size: .; V gene: TRBV5-6; J gene: TRBJ1-4; CDR3 DNA: TGTGCCAGCAGCCCGGGGCGGGGCGAAAAACTGTTTTTT; CDR3 protein: CASSPGRGEKLFF
D gene: .; clone size: .; V gene: TRBV16; J gene: TRBJ1-5; CDR3 DNA: TGTGCCAGCAGCCAACCCGGTCAGCCCCAGCATTTT; CDR3 protein: CASSQPGQPQHF
D gene: .; clone size: .; V gene: TRBV5-6; J gene: TRBJ1-2; CDR3 DNA: TGTGCCAGCAGCTTGGGGCTTTCGCTAGGAGGCGGAGGGTACACCTTC; CDR3 protein: CASSLGLSLGGGGYTF
D gene: .; clone size: .; V gene: TRBV11-2; J gene: TRBJ2-1; CDR3 DNA: TGTGCCAGCAGCCCCCCCCGAGGGTGGGACAATGAGCAGTTCTTC; CDR3 protein: CASSPPRGWDNEQFF
D gene: .; clone size: .; V gene: TRBV5-5; J gene: TRBJ1-1; CDR3 DNA: TGTGCCAGCAGCTTGGCGTGGAGCACTGAAGCTTTCTTT; CDR3 protein: CASSLAWSTEAFF
D gene: .; clone size: .; V gene: TRBV19; J gene: TRBJ2-6; CDR3 DNA: TGTGCCAGTAGTGGAGGGGTCTCTGGGGCCAACGTCCTGACTTTC; CDR3 protein: CASSGGVSGANVLTF
D gene: .; clone size: once; V gene: TRBV30; J gene: TRBJ2-7; CDR3 DNA: TGTGCCTGGAGTGTCAATTACGAGCAGTACTTC; CDR3 protein: CAWSVNYEQYF
D gene: TRBD1; clone size: .; V gene: TRBV5-1; J gene: TRBJ2-1; CDR3 DNA: TGCGCCAGCAGCTCGGACAGGGGGCAGCTAGCGGGACGGGAGCAGTTCTTC; CDR3 protein: CASSSDRGQLAGREQFF
D gene: .; clone size: .; V gene: TRBV5-4; J gene: TRBJ2-3; CDR3 DNA: TGTGCCAGCAGCTTGTGGGCGAGTGAAACGCAGTATTTT; CDR3 protein: CASSLWASETQYF
D gene: TRBD2; clone size: .; V gene: TRBV27; J gene: TRBJ2-7; CDR3 DNA: TGTGCCAGCAGCCGGCGGGGGTCCTACGAGCAGTACTTC; CDR3 protein: CASSRRGSYEQYF
D gene: .; clone size: once; V gene: TRBV10-2; J gene: TRBJ1-1; CDR3 DNA: TGCGCCAGCTCTTACAGCCTGAACACTGAAGCTTTCTTT; CDR3 protein: CASSYSLNTEAFF
D gene: TRBD1; clone size: .; V gene: TRBV7-3; J gene: TRBJ1-1; CDR3 DNA: TGTGCCAGCAGCTCCCCGGACAGGGATACTGAAGCTTTCTTT; CDR3 protein: CASSSPDRDTEAFF
D gene: TRBD1; clone size: .; V gene: TRBV28; J gene: TRBJ2-1; CDR3 DNA: TGTGCCAGCAGTTCATCTTCATCGCCGTGGGGACAGGGGATTCCACCAGCGCTCAATGAGCAGTTCTTC; CDR3 protein: CASSSSSSPWGQGIPPALNEQFF
D gene: TRBD2; clone size: once; V gene: TRBV9; J gene: TRBJ2-2; CDR3 DNA: TGTGCCAGCGAGTTAGCGGGGCAAAGCACCGGGGAGCTGTTTTTT; CDR3 protein: CASELAGQSTGELFF
D gene: TRBD2; clone size: .; V gene: TRBV30; J gene: TRBJ2-3; CDR3 DNA: TGTGCCTGGACCCTGGGACTAGCGGGGATTAGCACAGATACGCAGTATTTT; CDR3 protein: CAWTLGLAGISTDTQYF
D gene: TRBD2; clone size: once; V gene: TRBV18; J gene: TRBJ2-7; CDR3 DNA: TGTGCCAGCTCTCGCCCCGCAGGAGCGGGAGGTTCCTACGAGCAGTACTTC; CDR3 protein: CASSRPAGAGGSYEQYF